This record looks at one TCR beta chain sequence and its context. Its specificity is unknown. The data stem from a study of vaccination and CD4 T cells after COVID-19. Study information: Four females and six males made up the convalescents, with two Hispanic. Blood was drawn a median 72 days post second dose, range 14 to 241. Study-wide results and caveats: Median SARS-CoV-2-reactive clonotype numbers went from approximately 21 to 38; this increase was not significant. In convalescent patients, 304 of 307 vaccine-specific clones were mono-reactive for SARS-CoV-2 spike.

Regarding time point: late sampling 161 to 241 days after vaccination in a few convalescent patients. V dropped 4 bases and J dropped 4; count of bases not matched to a gene: 9. CDR3 length equals 15 residues. Germline lookup yields CDR1 LNHNV and CDR2 YYDKDF (reference sequence). TCRdb independently ran MiXCR on the PCR reads; one entry per CDR3 protein. The sample shows about 30,000 distinct CDR3 sequences, about 46% of them seen only once. V usage is TRBV15 and J usage is TRBJ2-7, with 8 bases matching TRBD1. The source was CD4+ T cells from blood, collected about 7 months after SARS-CoV-2 vaccination. The sequence came from a human donor who had recovered from COVID-19. CDR3 in amino acids: CATSISWTGKYEQYF. Here the CDR3 DNA reads TGTGCCACCAGCATTTCCTGGACAGGGAAATACGAGCAGTACTTC.